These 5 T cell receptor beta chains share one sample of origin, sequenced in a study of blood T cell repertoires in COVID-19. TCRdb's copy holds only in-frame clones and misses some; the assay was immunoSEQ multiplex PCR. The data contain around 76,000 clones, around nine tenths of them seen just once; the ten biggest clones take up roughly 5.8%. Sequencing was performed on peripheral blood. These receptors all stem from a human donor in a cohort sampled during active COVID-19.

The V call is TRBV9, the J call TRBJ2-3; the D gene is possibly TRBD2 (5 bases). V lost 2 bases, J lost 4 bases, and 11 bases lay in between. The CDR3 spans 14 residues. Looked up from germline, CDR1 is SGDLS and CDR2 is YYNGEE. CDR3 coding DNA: TGTGCCAGCAGCGTCCTACGGGGAGCAGATACGCAGTATTTT. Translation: CASSVLRGADTQYF.

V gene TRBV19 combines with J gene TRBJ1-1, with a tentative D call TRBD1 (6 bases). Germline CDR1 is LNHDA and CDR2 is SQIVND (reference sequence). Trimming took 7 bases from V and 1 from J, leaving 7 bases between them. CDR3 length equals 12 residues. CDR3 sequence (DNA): TGTGCCAGTAAGGACAGGAACACTGAAGCTTTCTTT. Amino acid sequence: CASKDRNTEAFF.

The CDR3 DNA reads as TGCGCCAGCAGCCAAGTAGGAGTGGGTTCTAATGAAAAACTGTTTTTT. It encodes CASSQVGVGSNEKLFF. The chain combines TRBV4-1 with TRBJ1-4, with D unresolved. The length of the CDR3 is 16 residues. The germline CDR1 and CDR2 sequences are MGHRA and YSYEKL. V was trimmed by 1 base and J by 3 bases, leaving 12 bases between them.

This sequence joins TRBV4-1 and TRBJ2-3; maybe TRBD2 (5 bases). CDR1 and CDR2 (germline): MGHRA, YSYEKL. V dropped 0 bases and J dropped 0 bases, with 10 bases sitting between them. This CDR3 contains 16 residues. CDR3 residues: CASSQESSPSTDTQYF. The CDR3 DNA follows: TGCGCCAGCAGCCAAGAGTCTAGCCCTAGCACAGATACGCAGTATTTT.

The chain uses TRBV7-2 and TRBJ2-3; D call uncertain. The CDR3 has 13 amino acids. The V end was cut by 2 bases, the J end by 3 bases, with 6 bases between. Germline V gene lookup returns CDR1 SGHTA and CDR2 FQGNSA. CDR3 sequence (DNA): TGTGCCAGCAGCTTAACTGAGACAGATACGCAGTATTTT. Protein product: CASSLTETDTQYF.